This passage covers 13 T cell receptor beta chains from one sample sequenced in a study of blood T cell repertoires in COVID-19. Data came from immunoSEQ multiplex PCR; TCRdb stores just in-frame clones and leaves some out. Among 350,000 to 400,000 clones listed, approximately 90% were seen once. The source material was PBMCs or T cells enriched from blood (not recorded which). These receptors came from a woman in her forties who had been exposed to COVID-19.

This chain connects TRBV28 to TRBJ2-1; perhaps TRBD2 as D (5 bases). The CDR3 totals 16 residues. Germline CDR1 reads MDHEN; CDR2 reads SYDVKM. Trimming took 5 bases from V and 6 from J, leaving 20 bases between them. CDR3 in amino acids: CASSPPGGTGVNEQFF. CDR3 nucleotides: TGTGCCAGCAGTCCCCCAGGCGGTACCGGGGTCAATGAGCAGTTCTTC.

The rearrangement links TRBV4-2 to TRBJ2-4; TRBD2 matches 15 bases. Trimming removed 0 bases from V and 6 bases from J; junction bases left unmatched: 6. The CDR3 sequence is 18 residues long. The V gene's germline CDR1 is LGHNA and CDR2 YNFKEQ. The CDR3 loop reads CASSQDHRTSGGGNIQYF. The DNA of the CDR3 is TGTGCCAGCAGCCAAGATCATCGGACTAGCGGGGGGGGAAACATTCAGTACTTC.

This chain joins TRBV7-9 and TRBJ1-4, with D perhaps TRBD1 (6 bases). V shed 5 bases and J shed 8 bases, with 21 bases lying between them. The CDR3 covers 16 residues. Germline loops: CDR1 SEHNR, CDR2 FQNEAQ (reference sequence). The CDR3 nucleotides read TGTGCCAGCAGCGAAAAAACCACAGGGTTCCGAGAAAAACTGTTTTTT. Translating gives CASSEKTTGFREKLFF.

V and J are TRBV6-1 and TRBJ2-7; TRBD1 might be the D (5 bases). Germline V CDR1 and CDR2: MNHNS, SASEGT. V lost 3 bases, J lost 3 bases, and 18 bases lay in between. This CDR3 is 16 amino acids long. The CDR3 DNA reads TGTGCCAGCAGTGAGTCTACAGGTTCAAATATCTACGAGCAGTACTTC. Protein product: CASSESTGSNIYEQYF.

The J gene is TRBJ1-1, the V gene TRBV19, with 8 bases aligning to TRBD1. Trimming at V came to 4 bases and at J to 1 base, leaving 11 bases not matched to a gene. CDR3 length: 17 amino acids. Germline V lookup: CDR1 LNHDA, CDR2 SQIVND (reference sequence). For the CDR3, the DNA is TGTGCCAGTAGTACAGTCGGAGGACAGGGTGCGAACACTGAAGCTTTCTTT. The encoded protein is CASSTVGGQGANTEAFF. Filled out from reference TRBV19 and TRBJ1-1, the complete variable domain reads DGGITQSPKYLFRKEGQNVTLSCEQNLNHDAMYWYRQDPGQGLRLIYYSQIVNDFQKGDIAEGYSVSREKKESFPLTVTSAQKNPTAFYLCASSTVGGQGANTEAFFGQGTRLTVV.

The chain links TRBV19 to TRBJ1-1; D not certain. Trimming left V 3 bases short and J 5 bases short, with 16 bases between. Germline CDR1 reads LNHDA; CDR2 reads SQIVND (reference sequence). This CDR3 has 15 residues. The CDR3 DNA follows: TGTGCCAGTAGTATGGGCCCGAGTCTCCTTACTGAAGCTTTCTTT. Translation: CASSMGPSLLTEAFF.

This chain links TRBV18 with TRBJ1-1; the match to TRBD1 covers 9 bases. The trim removed 5 bases at V and 5 bases at J, leaving 6 bases unmatched. Per germline, CDR1 KGHSH and CDR2 LQKENI. This CDR3 spans 14 amino acids. CDR3 residues: CASSANRGQTEAFF. For the CDR3, the DNA is TGTGCCAGCTCAGCGAACAGGGGGCAGACTGAAGCTTTCTTT.

V gene TRBV9 combines with J gene TRBJ1-2; 12 positions match TRBD1. Germline CDR1 and CDR2: SGDLS and YYNGEE. V lost 2 bases, J lost 8 bases, and 7 bases stayed unmatched. The CDR3 extends over 15 amino acids. The CDR3 nucleotides read TGTGCCAGCAGCGTCCGGGACAGGGGGCGTCAAGGCTACACCTTC. Its translation is CASSVRDRGRQGYTF.

This chain connects TRBV2 to TRBJ1-2, with D tentatively TRBD1 (6 bases). The CDR3 loop spans 14 amino acids. V was trimmed by 1 base and J by 6 bases, leaving 12 bases between them. Germline V gene data show CDR1 as SNHLY and CDR2 as FYNNEI. As DNA, the CDR3 is TGTGCCAGCAGTGAAGAGATGGGGGCACATGGCTACACCTTC. Its protein product is CASSEEMGAHGYTF.

This clone was seen once. The J gene is TRBJ1-3, the V gene TRBV14; 9 nucleotides agree with TRBD1. The CDR3 extends over 16 amino acids. With V trimmed by 4 bases and J by 3 bases, 7 bases remained unmatched. The V gene's germline CDR1 is SGHDN and CDR2 FVKESK. CDR3 in DNA: TGTGCCAGCAGCCTGGCCGGGACAGGGCATGGAAACACCATATATTTT. Translated, it gives CASSLAGTGHGNTIYF.

The J gene is TRBJ2-3, the V gene TRBV11-2, with D possibly matching TRBD1 (6 bases). Germline V gene lookup returns CDR1 SGHAT and CDR2 FQNNGV. There are 16 residues in the CDR3. Trimming stripped 1 base from V and 6 bases from J, with 17 bases between. The CDR3 loop is CASSLGGGRQWDTQYF. The CDR3 nucleotides read TGTGCCAGCAGCTTAGGAGGGGGTCGACAGTGGGATACGCAGTATTTT.

The J gene is TRBJ1-2, the V gene TRBV5-6, with a weak D call TRBD1 (6 bases). The V end lost 1 base, the J end lost 6 bases, and 16 bases lay between the germline ends. In germline, CDR1 is SGHDT, CDR2 YYEEEE. The CDR3 contains 15 residues. This chain's CDR3 is CASSLRGGSTHGYTF. The CDR3 bases are TGTGCCAGCAGCTTGCGCGGGGGCTCAACCCATGGCTACACCTTC.

V and J are TRBV9 and TRBJ1-2; D not resolved. The CDR3 is made up of 13 amino acids. The germline CDR1 and CDR2 sequences are SGDLS and YYNGEE. Between the trimmed V and J ends, which lost 3 bases and 6 bases, there was a span of 12 bases. The DNA for the CDR3 is TGTGCCAGCAGCGAGGGAGGGAAGGATGGCTACACCTTC. Encoded protein: CASSEGGKDGYTF.